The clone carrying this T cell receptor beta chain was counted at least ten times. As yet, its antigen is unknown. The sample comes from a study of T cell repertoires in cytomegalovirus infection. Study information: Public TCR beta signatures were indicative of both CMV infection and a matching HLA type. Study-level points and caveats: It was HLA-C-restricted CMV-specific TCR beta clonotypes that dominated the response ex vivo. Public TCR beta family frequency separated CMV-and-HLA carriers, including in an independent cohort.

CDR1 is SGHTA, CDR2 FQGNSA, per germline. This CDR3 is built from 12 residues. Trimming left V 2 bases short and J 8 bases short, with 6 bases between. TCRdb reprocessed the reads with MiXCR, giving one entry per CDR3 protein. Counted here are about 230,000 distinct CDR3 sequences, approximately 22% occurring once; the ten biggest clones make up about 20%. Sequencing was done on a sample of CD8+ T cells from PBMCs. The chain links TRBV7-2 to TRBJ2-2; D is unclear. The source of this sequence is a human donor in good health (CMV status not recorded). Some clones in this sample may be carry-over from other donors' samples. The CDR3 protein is CASSLTPGELFF. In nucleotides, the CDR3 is TGTGCCAGCAGCTTAACCCCAGGGGAGCTGTTTTTT.